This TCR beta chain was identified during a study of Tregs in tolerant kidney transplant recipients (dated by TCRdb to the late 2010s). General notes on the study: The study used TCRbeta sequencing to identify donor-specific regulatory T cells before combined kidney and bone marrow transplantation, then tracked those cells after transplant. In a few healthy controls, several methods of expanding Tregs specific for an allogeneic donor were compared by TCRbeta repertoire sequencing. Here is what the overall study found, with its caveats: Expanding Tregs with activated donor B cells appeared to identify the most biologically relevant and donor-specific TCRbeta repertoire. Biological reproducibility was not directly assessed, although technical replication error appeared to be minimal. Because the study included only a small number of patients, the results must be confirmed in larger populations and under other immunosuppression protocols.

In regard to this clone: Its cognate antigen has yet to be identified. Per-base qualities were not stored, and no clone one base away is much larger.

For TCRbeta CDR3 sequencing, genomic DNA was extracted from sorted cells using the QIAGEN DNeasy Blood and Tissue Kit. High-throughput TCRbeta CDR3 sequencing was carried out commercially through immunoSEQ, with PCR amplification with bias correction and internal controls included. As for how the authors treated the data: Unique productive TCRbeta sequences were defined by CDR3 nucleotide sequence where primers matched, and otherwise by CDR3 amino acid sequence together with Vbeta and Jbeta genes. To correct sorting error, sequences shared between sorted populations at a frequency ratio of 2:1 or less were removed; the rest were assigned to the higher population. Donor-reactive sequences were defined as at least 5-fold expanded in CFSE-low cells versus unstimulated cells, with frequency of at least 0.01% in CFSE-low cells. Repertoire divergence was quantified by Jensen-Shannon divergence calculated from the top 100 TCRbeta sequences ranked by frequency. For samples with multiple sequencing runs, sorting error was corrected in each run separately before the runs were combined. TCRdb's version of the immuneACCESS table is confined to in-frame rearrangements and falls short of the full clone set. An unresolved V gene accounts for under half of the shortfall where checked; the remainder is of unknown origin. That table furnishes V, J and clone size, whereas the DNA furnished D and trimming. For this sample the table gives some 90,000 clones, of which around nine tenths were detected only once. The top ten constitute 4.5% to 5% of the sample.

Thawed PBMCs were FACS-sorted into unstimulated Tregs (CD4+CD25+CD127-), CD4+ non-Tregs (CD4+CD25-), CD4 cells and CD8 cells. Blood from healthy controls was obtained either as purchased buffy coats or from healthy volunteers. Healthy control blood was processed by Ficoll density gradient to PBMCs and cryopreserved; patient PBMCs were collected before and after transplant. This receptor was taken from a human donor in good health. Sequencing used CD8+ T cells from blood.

The bases read TGTGCCAGCAGCTTGTGGAAGTTCTATGGCTACACCTTC. It is translated as CASSLWKFYGYTF. The chain is made from TRBV5-6 and TRBJ1-2; no D gene call is confident. The germline ends are 8 bases apart after V is trimmed by 1 base and J by 4 bases. CDR3 length: 13 amino acids, cysteine to phenylalanine. CDR3 DNA is the only sequence kept; it has 39 bases, read in frame from the first base. The germline V gene encodes CDR1 SGHDT and CDR2 YYEEEE.